A selection of T cell receptor beta chains follows, all from one sample in a study of blood T cell repertoires in COVID-19. Clones were read by immunoSEQ multiplex PCR, and TCRdb kept only the in-frame ones, dropping some. The data contain roughly 31,000 clones, 90% of them singletons. Sequenced sample: peripheral blood. These receptors came from a man in his sixties with active COVID-19. The CDR3 runs from the conserved cysteine through the conserved F or W. A D gene is named only where the DNA matches it firmly. Not every row has a clone size; where given, it reads once, few, many or a size class.

TRBJ2-2 once TRBD2 TRBV10-1 TGCGCCAGCAGTGAGTTAGTAGCGGGGGATAACACCGGGGAGCTGTTTTTT CASSELVAGDNTGELFF
TRBJ2-5 NA TRBD2 TRBV11-3 TGTGCCAGCAGCCGGGGAACTAGCGGGGAACAAGAGACCCAGTACTTC CASSRGTSGEQETQYF
TRBJ1-1 NA NA TRBV9 TGTGCCAGCAGCCCGCGGGGCCAGGGCACTGAAGCTTTCTTT CASSPRGQGTEAFF
TRBJ2-3 NA TRBD1 TRBV19 TGTGCCAGTAGTACACTACGAAGCGACAGGGGCCCAGATACGCAGTATTTT CASSTLRSDRGPDTQYF
TRBJ2-5 NA NA TRBV7-8 TGTGCCAGCAGCTTTCAGCCAGGCCTCCAAGAGACCCAGTACTTC CASSFQPGLQETQYF
TRBJ2-5 NA NA TRBV24-1 TGTGCCACCAGTCCAATGGCAGGGTGGGAGACCCAGTACTTC CATSPMAGWETQYF
TRBJ2-5 NA NA TRBV11-2 TGTGCCAGCAGCTCAGGCGGGGTGCAAGAGACCCAGTACTTC CASSSGGVQETQYF
TRBJ2-7 NA NA TRBV5-1 TGCGCCAGCAGCTTGCGGACCGGGGACGAGCAGTACTTC CASSLRTGDEQYF
TRBJ2-2 once NA TRBV19 TGTGCCAGTAGTACAGGAACCGGGGAGCTGTTTTTT CASSTGTGELFF
TRBJ2-3 NA TRBD2 TRBV20-1 TGCAGTGCTAGTCCGGGACTAGCAGATACGCAGTATTTT CSASPGLADTQYF
TRBJ2-3 once NA TRBV21-1 TGTGCCAGCAGCAAGCGCGTACGGGGGAATAGCACAGATACGCAGTATTTT CASSKRVRGNSTDTQYF
TRBJ1-4 once NA TRBV11-2 TGTGCCAGCAGCTTATATGGGGGCCCTAATGAAAAACTGTTTTTT CASSLYGGPNEKLFF
TRBJ1-2 NA NA TRBV6-2/TRBV6-3 TGTGCCAGCAGTTCGAAACCACCTGCTACCTACTCCTATGGCTACACCTTC CASSSKPPATYSYGYTF
TRBJ2-1 once NA TRBV5-5 TGTGCCAGCAGCCCGGCCCGGGTTTACAATGAGCAGTTCTTC CASSPARVYNEQFF
TRBJ2-1 NA TRBD2 TRBV24-1 TGTGCCACCGGACCCCTTAGCGGGGGGGGCTACAATGAGCAGTTCTTC CATGPLSGGGYNEQFF
TRBJ2-1 NA TRBD1 TRBV6-5 TGTGCCAGCCAGGCAGGGGGTCTCTACAATGAGCAGTTCTTC CASQAGGLYNEQFF
TRBJ1-1 NA NA TRBV18 TGTGCCAGCTCACCACGTCCCGGGGGGGACACTGAAGCTTTCTTT CASSPRPGGDTEAFF
TRBJ1-1 NA NA TRBV14 TGTGCCAGCAGCCTTGCAGGGGCGTCTGAAGCTTTCTTT CASSLAGASEAFF
TRBJ1-1 NA TRBD1 TRBV6-5 TGTGCCAGCAGTAAGGGGGCTGGTATGAACACTGAAGCTTTCTTT CASSKGAGMNTEAFF
TRBJ2-2 few TRBD1 TRBV5-5 TGTGCCAGCAGCCAACCGGGACAGGTCAACACCGGGGAGCTGTTTTTT CASSQPGQVNTGELFF
TRBJ2-2 NA NA TRBV7-8 TGTGCCAGCAGCTCCTTTATTTGGAACACCGGGGAGCTGTTTTTT CASSSFIWNTGELFF
TRBJ1-1 NA NA TRBV21-1 TGTGCCAGCAGCAATAAATGCGACGTAACGGGAGAAGCTTTCTTT CASSNKCDVTGEAFF
TRBJ1-1 NA NA TRBV2 TGTGCCACCAATCTATTACCTAGGACAGACGAAGCTTTCTTT CATNLLPRTDEAFF
TRBJ2-4 NA NA TRBV4-3 TGCGCCAGCAGCCAATCGGGGGATCCCATAGCCAAAAACATTCAGTACTTC CASSQSGDPIAKNIQYF
TRBJ2-7 NA NA TRBV6-2/TRBV6-3 TGTGCCAGCAGCCCACAGGGTTACGAGCAGTACTTC CASSPQGYEQYF
TRBJ1-3 once TRBD1 TRBV9 TGTGCCAGCAGCGTAGCGGACAGGGGTCCCCCAAACACCATATATTTT CASSVADRGPPNTIYF
TRBJ1-2 NA NA TRBV15 TGTGCCACCAGCAGAGGTTCCCAGGGGTCGTATGGCTACACCTTC CATSRGSQGSYGYTF
TRBJ1-1 NA NA TRBV6-6 TGTGCCAGCAGTCGATCCCAGGGTAACACGAACACTGAAGCTTTCTTT CASSRSQGNTNTEAFF
TRBJ1-2 NA NA TRBV2 TGTGCCAGCAGTCCGGACTCCTATGGCTACACCTTC CASSPDSYGYTF
TRBJ2-7 NA TRBD1 TRBV29-1 TGCAGCGTAGAGACAGGGGCGTCCTACGAGCAGTACTTC CSVETGASYEQYF
TRBJ2-3 NA NA TRBV29-1 TGCAGCGTTGTGGCGGGGAGGGATACGCAGTATTTT CSVVAGRDTQYF
TRBJ1-5 once NA TRBV6-2/TRBV6-3 TGTGCCAGCAGCATAGGAGTAGAGATTAGCAATCAGCCCCAGCATTTT CASSIGVEISNQPQHF
TRBJ2-7 NA NA TRBV1 TGCACCAGCAGCCTAGCCAGGGTGTCCCACGAGCAGTACTTC CTSSLARVSHEQYF
TRBJ1-6 NA TRBD1 TRBV6-2/TRBV6-3 TGTGCCAGCAGTCCCCGGACAGGGGGAAATTCACCCCTCCACTTT CASSPRTGGNSPLHF
TRBJ1-5 NA NA TRBV6-4 TGTGCCAGCAGTGACCCGAAGGTCACAGTCAATCAGCCCCAGCATTTT CASSDPKVTVNQPQHF
TRBJ1-4 NA NA TRBV5-1 TGCGCCAGCAGCCTAAGCCAAACTAATGAAAAACTGTTTTTT CASSLSQTNEKLFF
TRBJ1-6 NA NA TRBV7-5 TGTGCCAGAAACAAAAAGATACAACAGGGGGACCGTAATTCACCCCTCCACTTT CARNKKIQQGDRNSPLHF
TRBJ1-2 NA TRBD1 TRBV6-5 TGTGCCAGCAGTCTGGACAGGTCCCTTTCTGGCTACACCTTC CASSLDRSLSGYTF
TRBJ1-1 NA NA TRBV19 TGTGCCAGTAGTCAAAGGGGAAACACTGAAGCTTTCTTT CASSQRGNTEAFF
TRBJ2-1 NA TRBD2 TRBV3-1/TRBV3-2 TGTGCCAGCAGCCCCGGGGTAGCGGGGGCCGTAGTGCAGTTCTTC CASSPGVAGAVVQFF
TRBJ1-4 NA TRBD1 TRBV30 TGTGCCTGGGTGGGACAGACGTCTAATGAAAAACTGTTTTTT CAWVGQTSNEKLFF